This TCR beta chain was recorded in a study of T cell responses to AZD1222 COVID-19 vaccine. Findings and caveats of the study: Most donors were white British and more were female, and clonal diversity was possibly underestimated. CD4 TCRs linked to vaccination spanned spike, dominating at 160-218 and 743-854. Seropositive status at baseline applied to only five or six AZD1222 recipients. Spike-specific TCR breadth and depth both grew after two AZD1222 doses.

Method: immunoSEQ multiplex PCR; TCRdb's copy keeps in-frame clones and lacks some. The sample has 100,000 to 130,000 clones, over 85% seen once. The table lists this clone with a count of one. The antigen is undetermined. This specimen consisted of peripheral blood, obtained on day 0 of MenACWY control vaccination. The sequence came from an adult in good health.

DNA for the CDR3: TGCGCCAGCAGCTTAACAGGGGGAGAGACCCAGTACTTC. Encoded protein: CASSLTGGETQYF. This chain connects TRBV5-1 to TRBJ2-5; TRBD1 matches at 8 bases. This CDR3 has 13 residues. With V trimmed by 2 bases and J by 4 bases, 1 base remained unmatched. Germline V gives CDR1 SGHRS, CDR2 YFSETQ.